The 30 T cell receptor beta chains below come from one sample, sequenced in a study of Ad26.COV2.S vaccination and SARS-CoV-2 variants. TCRdb's table, derived via immunoSEQ multiplex PCR, lists solely in-frame clones and lacks some. The sample lists 410,000 or so clones; 90% were seen once. This sample's treatment: some 20 received Ad26.COV2.S at low or high dose, single or two shots; about 5 received placebo; per-sample allocation not given. At day 63 after the first vaccine or placebo injection, samples were drawn. The input for sequencing was peripheral blood, taken in a trial of Ad26.COV2.S vaccine versus placebo. These receptors originate from a person between 18 and 65 years old who received the Ad26.COV2.S COVID-19 vaccine or a placebo.

The chain combines TRBV27 with TRBJ1-2; 9 bases fit TRBD1. The CDR3 covers 14 residues. V lost 2 bases and J lost 8; bases outside the gene matches: 6. Germline values: CDR1 MNHEY, CDR2 SMNVEV (reference sequence). The CDR3 region is CASSLGTGHRGYTF. CDR3 DNA: TGTGCCAGCAGTTTAGGGACAGGGCATCGAGGCTACACCTTC.

This chain links TRBV27 with TRBJ1-3; D not certain. There are 14 residues in the CDR3. Deletions cut 2 bases from V and 3 bases from J, with 8 bases between. Per the germline V gene, CDR1 is MNHEY and CDR2 is SMNVEV (reference sequence). CDR3 protein: CASSLTQIGNTIYF. The CDR3 bases are TGTGCCAGCAGTTTAACCCAGATTGGAAACACCATATATTTT.

The gene calls are TRBV5-4 and TRBJ2-4; 9 bases map to TRBD1. The V segment lost 4 bases and the J segment 0 bases; nucleotides outside the gene matches: 5. The CDR3 spans 16 residues. From germline, CDR1 is SGHNT and CDR2 YYREEE (reference sequence). CDR3 region: CASSHPGQGAKNIQYF. CDR3 nucleotides: TGTGCCAGCAGCCACCCGGGACAGGGAGCCAAAAACATTCAGTACTTC.

The V and J genes are TRBV28 and TRBJ2-2, with D possibly TRBD1 on 6 matching bases. Trimming took off 6 bases at V and 0 bases at J, with 11 bases between the two ends. CDR1 and CDR2 (germline): MDHEN, SYDVKM. CDR3 length: 15 amino acids. The CDR3 here is CASSPGHPNTGELFF. DNA of the CDR3: TGTGCCAGCAGCCCGGGACACCCGAACACCGGGGAGCTGTTTTTT. The full variable domain, with the rest looked up from reference TRBV28 and TRBJ2-2, is DVKVTQSSRYLVKRTGEKVFLECVQDMDHENMFWYRQDPGLGLRLIYFSYDVKMKEKGDIPEGYSVSREKKERFSLILESASTNQTSMYLCASSPGHPNTGELFFGEGSRLTVL.

V and J are TRBV29-1 and TRBJ2-1; 7 bases match TRBD2. This CDR3 has 14 residues. Germline V gives CDR1 SQVTM, CDR2 ANQGSEA. The trim removed 6 bases at V and 3 bases at J, leaving 8 bases unmatched. In DNA, the CDR3 is TGCAGCGTCCCTTGGGGGGGGTTCTACAATGAGCAGTTCTTC. This encodes CSVPWGGFYNEQFF.

This chain links TRBV19 with TRBJ1-5; no clear D. V was clipped by 5 bases and J by 2 bases, with 10 bases between them. Germline lookup yields CDR1 LNHDA and CDR2 SQIVND (reference sequence). This CDR3 has 14 residues. DNA for the CDR3: TGTGCCAGTAGTGAAAGCCGGGGCAATCAGCCCCAGCATTTT. It specifies CASSESRGNQPQHF.

This chain uses TRBV9 with TRBJ1-2, with TRBD1 as a possible D gene (6 bases). This CDR3 has 16 residues. Germline V gene data show CDR1 as SGDLS and CDR2 as YYNGEE. Between the trimmed V and J ends, which lost 4 bases and 8 bases, there was a span of 24 bases. This CDR3 is CASSQSPGMGGDGYTF. In nucleotides, the CDR3 is TGTGCCAGCAGCCAATCCCCGGGTATGGGGGGCGACGGCTACACCTTC.

This rearrangement joins TRBV2 to TRBJ2-5; D is uncertain. Trimming removed 3 bases at V and 0 bases at J, with 5 bases between. Germline V gene lookup returns CDR1 SNHLY and CDR2 FYNNEI. This CDR3 has 13 residues. Here the CDR3 reads CASSEAYQETQYF. Written as DNA, the CDR3 is TGTGCCAGCAGTGAGGCGTACCAAGAGACCCAGTACTTC.

The rearrangement joins TRBV3-1 (or the pseudogene TRBV3-2) to TRBJ2-3, with TRBD2 identical over 7 bases. The CDR3 totals 16 residues. J gave up 5 bases and V 0 bases, and 8 bases lay outside the gene matches. Looked up from germline, CDR1 is LGHDT and CDR2 is YNNKEL (reference sequence). The CDR3 DNA reads as TGTGCCAGCAGCCAAGAACATGGGACTACGAGAGATACGCAGTATTTT. Translating it yields CASSQEHGTTRDTQYF.

In its sample, this clone was seen once. CDR3 protein: CASRTSGQGPYEQYF. CDR3 nucleotide sequence: TGTGCCAGCAGGACGTCCGGACAGGGCCCCTACGAGCAGTACTTC. This rearrangement joins TRBV6-4 to TRBJ2-7; 8 bases are shared with TRBD1. Germline CDR1 and CDR2: MRHNA and SNTAGT. V lost 6 bases to trimming and J lost 2 bases; unmatched junction nucleotides: 9. CDR3 length: 15 amino acids.

V gene TRBV28 combines with J gene TRBJ2-7; TRBD2 aligns across 8 bases. The CDR3 is 15 amino acids. Looked up from germline, CDR1 is MDHEN and CDR2 is SYDVKM. V was clipped by 3 bases and J by 4 bases; unmatched bases: 8. The CDR3 sequence: CASSLTGTSEYEQYF. As DNA, the CDR3 is TGTGCCAGCAGTTTGACCGGGACTAGTGAGTACGAGCAGTACTTC.

The V gene is TRBV4-3, the J gene TRBJ2-3; 9 bases match TRBD1. The CDR3 is 15 amino acids. From germline, CDR1 is LGHNA and CDR2 YSLEER. With V trimmed by 6 bases and J by 4 bases, 8 bases remained unmatched. The DNA of the CDR3 is TGCGCCAGCAGTCTGGGACAGGGATGGGCAGATACGCAGTATTTT. It translates to CASSLGQGWADTQYF.

The rearrangement links TRBV9 to TRBJ1-3, with D possibly matching TRBD1 (6 bases). CDR3 size: 15 residues. V dropped 4 bases and J dropped 2 bases, with 13 bases sitting between them. The germline V gene has CDR1 SGDLS and CDR2 YYNGEE. The CDR3 DNA is TGTGCCAGCAGCCCGGGGGGGGCGGCTGGAAACACCATATATTTT. Amino acid sequence: CASSPGGAAGNTIYF.

V gene TRBV5-5 combines with J gene TRBJ2-1; a weak D match, TRBD1 (5 bases). V lost 0 bases, J lost 5 bases, and 12 bases lay in between. Germline V gene data show CDR1 as SGHKS and CDR2 as YYEKEE (reference sequence). This CDR3 has 15 residues. The CDR3 here is CASSLEGVSNNEQFF. The CDR3 nucleotides are TGTGCCAGCAGCTTGGAAGGGGTGAGCAACAATGAGCAGTTCTTC.

The V call is TRBV5-1, the J call TRBJ2-7; 13 nucleotides match TRBD2. Per germline, CDR1 SGHRS and CDR2 YFSETQ. This CDR3 has 15 amino acids. Trimming at V came to 4 bases and at J to 4 bases, leaving 5 bases not matched to a gene. The chain's CDR3 is CASSGGTSGDYEQYF. In DNA form, the CDR3 reads TGCGCCAGCAGCGGCGGGACTAGCGGGGATTACGAGCAGTACTTC.

The chain employs TRBV3-1 (or the pseudogene TRBV3-2) and TRBJ2-3; TRBD2 agrees at 11 bases. The CDR3 loop spans 16 amino acids. V trimming: 4 bases; J trimming: 4 bases; junction bases outside the gene matches: 7. CDR1 is LGHDT and CDR2 is YNNKEL in the germline V gene (reference sequence). The CDR3 sequence: CASSPELAGVSDTQYF. In nucleotides, the CDR3 is TGTGCCAGCAGCCCTGAACTAGCGGGAGTCTCAGATACGCAGTATTTT.

J is TRBJ2-5 and V is TRBV19; 12 bases align to TRBD2. This CDR3 contains 14 residues. The V and J ends lost 5 bases and 4 bases, in that order; junction bases with no gene match: 2. CDR1 and CDR2 from the germline V gene are LNHDA and SQIVND (reference sequence). This CDR3 reads CASSGLAGTETQYF. The CDR3 nucleotides are TGTGCCAGTAGTGGACTAGCGGGAACAGAGACCCAGTACTTC.

V usage is TRBV21-1 and J usage is TRBJ1-1; TRBD1, the D gene given by the table, was not confirmed from the DNA. TRBV21-1 corresponds to a pseudogene. The CDR3 extends over 15 amino acids. The CDR3, as DNA: TGTGCCAGCAGCCCTAGGACAGGCGACCACACTGAAGCTTTCTTT. Its translation: CASSPRTGDHTEAFF.

This chain joins TRBV6-2 or TRBV6-3 and TRBJ2-1; D may be TRBD2 (6 bases). V shed 5 bases and J shed 5 bases, with 25 bases lying between them. Germline loops: CDR1 MNHEY, CDR2 SVGEGT. The CDR3 is made up of 18 amino acids. The CDR3 nucleotides are TGTGCCAGCAGTAGGCCCCCTCTACTCGGCGGGAAAGACAATGAGCAGTTCTTC. Amino acids: CASSRPPLLGGKDNEQFF.

V usage is TRBV28 and J usage is TRBJ1-5; no definite D call. Germline V gene sequence: CDR1 MDHEN, CDR2 SYDVKM. With 2 bases removed from V and 0 bases from J, the gap between germline ends came to 11 bases. The CDR3 has 16 amino acids. The CDR3 reads CASSLQQPYSNQPQHF. The CDR3 DNA sequence: TGTGCCAGCAGTTTACAACAGCCTTATAGCAATCAGCCCCAGCATTTT.

The J gene is TRBJ2-7, the V gene TRBV7-9, with 11 bases lining up with TRBD2. Per germline, CDR1 SEHNR and CDR2 FQNEAQ (reference sequence). CDR3 length equals 15 residues. The V gene end was trimmed by 5 bases and the J gene end by 2 bases; junction bases not matched to a gene: 5. CDR3 sequence: CASSARLAGTYEQYF. DNA for the CDR3: TGTGCCAGCAGCGCTCGACTAGCGGGAACCTACGAGCAGTACTTC. Full variable domain (outside the CDR3, taken from reference TRBV7-9 and TRBJ2-7): DTGVSQNPRHKITKRGQNVTFRCDPISEHNRLYWYRQTLGQGPEFLTYFQNEAQLEKSRLLSDRFSAERPKGSFSTLEIQRTEQGDSAMYLCASSARLAGTYEQYFGPGTRLTVT.

This clone was seen just once. The rearrangement uses TRBV3-1 (or the pseudogene TRBV3-2) and TRBJ2-6; D might be TRBD2 (5 bases). Germline assignment: CDR1 LGHDT and CDR2 YNNKEL (reference sequence). Trimming took 4 bases from V and 3 from J, leaving 10 bases between them. This CDR3 has 15 residues. The CDR3 reads CASSLVGGGANVLTF. The CDR3 nucleotides are TGTGCCAGCAGCCTGGTTGGAGGTGGGGCCAACGTCCTGACTTTC.

J is TRBJ2-3 and V is TRBV19, with D maybe TRBD2 (5 bases). Trimming pared 1 base from V and 2 bases from J, leaving 16 bases between. The CDR3 extends over 17 amino acids. Germline V gene lookup returns CDR1 LNHDA and CDR2 SQIVND (reference sequence). The CDR3 protein is CASSIGETWRVTDTQYF. The DNA for the CDR3 is TGTGCCAGTAGTATAGGAGAGACATGGCGGGTCACAGATACGCAGTATTTT.

This clone was detected only once. CDR3 residues: CASSLTETNSPLHF. In DNA, the CDR3 is TGTGCCAGCAGCCTGACAGAAACTAATTCACCCCTCCACTTT. The J gene is TRBJ1-6, the V gene TRBV3-1 (or the pseudogene TRBV3-2); tentative D call: TRBD1 (5 bases). Trimming removed 4 bases at V and 6 bases at J, with 10 bases between. CDR1 is LGHDT and CDR2 is YNNKEL in the germline V gene (reference sequence). This CDR3 comprises 14 residues.

This CDR3 reads CAWRDGSEKLFF. CDR3 sequence (DNA): TGTGCCTGGAGGGATGGTAGTGAAAAACTGTTTTTT. The V gene is TRBV30, the J gene TRBJ1-4; D is uncertain. The CDR3 extends over 12 amino acids. Trimming took off 3 bases at V and 7 bases at J, with 9 bases between the two ends. CDR1 and CDR2 (germline): GTSNPN, SVGIG (reference sequence).

For the CDR3, the DNA is TGTGCCAGCAGTTACGCCGGGACTAGCGGGACGGAGCAGTACTTC. Translation gives CASSYAGTSGTEQYF. This chain uses TRBV6-5 with TRBJ2-7, with 13 bases matching TRBD2. The CDR3 is 15 amino acids. In germline, CDR1 is MNHEY, CDR2 SVGAGI. Trimming cost V 2 bases and J 7 bases; bases outside gene matches: 5.

The rearrangement joins TRBV19 to TRBJ1-1, with D uncertain. The length of the CDR3 is 14 residues. V lost 5 bases and J lost 8, with 18 bases in between. Germline assignment: CDR1 LNHDA and CDR2 SQIVND (reference sequence). The CDR3 region is CASSPGHGYGEAFF. DNA of the CDR3: TGTGCCAGTAGTCCCGGGCACGGGTACGGGGAAGCTTTCTTT.

This clone has just one count. Other DNA sequences in the sample encode the same CDR3. The V call is TRBV30, the J call TRBJ2-5; D remains unclear. Trimming left V 0 bases short and J 5 bases short, with 4 bases between. Germline loops: CDR1 GTSNPN, CDR2 SVGIG (reference sequence). The CDR3 runs 11 residues. The CDR3 sequence: CAWSVRETQYF. The CDR3 DNA sequence: TGTGCCTGGAGTGTGAGGGAGACCCAGTACTTC.

J is TRBJ1-6 and V is TRBV12-3 or TRBV12-4; 11 positions agree with TRBD1. The V and J ends lost 6 bases and 14 bases, in that order; junction bases with no gene match: 6. The length of the CDR3 is 13 residues. The CDR3 is CASRPGTGGALHF. The CDR3 coding sequence is TGTGCCAGCAGACCTGGGACAGGGGGGGCCCTCCACTTT.

The V call is TRBV6-5, the J call TRBJ2-3; 9 nucleotides line up with TRBD2. The CDR3 covers 16 residues. With V trimmed by 0 bases and J by 5 bases, 6 bases remained unmatched. Germline V gives CDR1 MNHEY, CDR2 SVGAGI. The DNA of the CDR3 is TGTGCCAGCAGTTACTCTGGGGCTAGCGGGGTAGATACGCAGTATTTT. Translated: CASSYSGASGVDTQYF.